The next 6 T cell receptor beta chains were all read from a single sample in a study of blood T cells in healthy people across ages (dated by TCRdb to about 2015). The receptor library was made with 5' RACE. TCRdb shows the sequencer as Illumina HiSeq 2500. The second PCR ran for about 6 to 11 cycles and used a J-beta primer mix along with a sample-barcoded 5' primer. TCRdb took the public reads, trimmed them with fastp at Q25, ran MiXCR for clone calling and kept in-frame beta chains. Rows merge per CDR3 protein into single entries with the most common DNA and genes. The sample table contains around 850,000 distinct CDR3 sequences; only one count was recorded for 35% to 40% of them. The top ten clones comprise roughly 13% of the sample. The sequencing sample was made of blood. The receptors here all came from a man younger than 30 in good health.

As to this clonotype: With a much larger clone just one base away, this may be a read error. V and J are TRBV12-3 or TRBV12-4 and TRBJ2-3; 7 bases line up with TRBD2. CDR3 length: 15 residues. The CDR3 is CAGSPLGRVEGTQYF. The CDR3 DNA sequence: TGTGCCGGCAGTCCCCTAGGGAGGGTAGAGGGTACGCAGTATTTT.

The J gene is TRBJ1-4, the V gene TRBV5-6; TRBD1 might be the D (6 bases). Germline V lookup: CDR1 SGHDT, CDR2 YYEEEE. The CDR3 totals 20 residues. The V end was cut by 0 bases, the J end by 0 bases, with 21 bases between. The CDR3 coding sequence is TGTGCCAGCAGCTTGGCCCGGGGACACTACGCCCAAACAACTAATGAAAAACTGTTTTTT. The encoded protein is CASSLARGHYAQTTNEKLFF.

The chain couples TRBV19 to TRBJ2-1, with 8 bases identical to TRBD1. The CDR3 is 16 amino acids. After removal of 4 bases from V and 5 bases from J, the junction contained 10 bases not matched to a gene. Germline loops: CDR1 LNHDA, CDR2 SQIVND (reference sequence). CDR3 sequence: CASSTLDRGLDNEQFF. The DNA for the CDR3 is TGTGCCAGTAGTACCCTAGACAGGGGCCTAGACAATGAGCAGTTCTTC.

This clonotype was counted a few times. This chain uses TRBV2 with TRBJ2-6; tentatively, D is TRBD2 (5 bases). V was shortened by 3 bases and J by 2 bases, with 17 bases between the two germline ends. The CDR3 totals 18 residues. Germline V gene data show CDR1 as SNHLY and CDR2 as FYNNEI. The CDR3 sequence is CASSDGQRSITGANVLTF. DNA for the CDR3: TGTGCCAGCAGTGACGGCCAGCGGAGCATAACTGGGGCCAACGTCCTGACTTTC.

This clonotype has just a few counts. The CDR3 here is CASSAQPRETYNEQFF. Here the CDR3 DNA reads TGTGCCAGCAGCGCCCAACCCCGGGAAACATACAATGAGCAGTTCTTC. This sequence joins TRBV9 and TRBJ2-1, with D possibly being TRBD2 (5 bases). The CDR3 sequence is 16 residues long. CDR1 and CDR2 from the germline V gene are SGDLS and YYNGEE. With 3 bases removed from V and 4 bases from J, the gap between germline ends came to 17 bases.

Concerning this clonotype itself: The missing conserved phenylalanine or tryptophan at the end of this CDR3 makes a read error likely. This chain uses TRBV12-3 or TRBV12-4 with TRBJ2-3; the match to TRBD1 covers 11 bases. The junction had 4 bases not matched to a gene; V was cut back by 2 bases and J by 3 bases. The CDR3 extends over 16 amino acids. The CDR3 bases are TGTGCCAGCAGTTTACCGGGACAGGGGGTAACAGATACGCAGTATTCT. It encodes CASSLPGQGVTDTQYS.